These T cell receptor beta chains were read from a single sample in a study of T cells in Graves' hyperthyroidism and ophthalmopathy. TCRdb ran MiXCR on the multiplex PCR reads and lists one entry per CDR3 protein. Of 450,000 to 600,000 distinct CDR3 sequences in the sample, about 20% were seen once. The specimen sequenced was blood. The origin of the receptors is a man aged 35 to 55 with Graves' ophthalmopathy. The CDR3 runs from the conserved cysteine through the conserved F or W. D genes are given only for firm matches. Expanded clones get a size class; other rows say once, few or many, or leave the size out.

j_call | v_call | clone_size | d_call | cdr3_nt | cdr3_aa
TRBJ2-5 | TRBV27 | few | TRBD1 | TGTGCCAGCAGTTCTAACAGGGGAAAGACCCAGTACTTC | CASSSNRGKTQYF
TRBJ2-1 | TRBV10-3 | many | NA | TGTGCCATCAGTGAGTTTAGGCAGTCCTCCTACAATGAGCAGTTCTTC | CAISEFRQSSYNEQFF
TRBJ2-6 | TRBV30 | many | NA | TGTGCCTGGAGTGTAGGGGTAGGGGCCAACGTCCTGACTTTC | CAWSVGVGANVLTF
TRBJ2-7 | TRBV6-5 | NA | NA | TGTGCCAGCAGTTACAATTCGGTCGACGAGCAGTACTTC | CASSYNSVDEQYF
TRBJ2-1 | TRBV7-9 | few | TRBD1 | TGTGCCAGCAGGTTACAGGGGGGTCCTTACAATGAGCAGTTCTTC | CASRLQGGPYNEQFF
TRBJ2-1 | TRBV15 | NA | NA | TGTGCCACCAGCAGAGATCGGGTGGGAGTGGTTGAGCAGTTCTTC | CATSRDRVGVVEQFF
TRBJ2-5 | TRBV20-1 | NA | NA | TGCAGTGCTAGACAGACAGAGACCCAGTACTTC | CSARQTETQYF
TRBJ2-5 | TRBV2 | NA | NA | TGTGCCAGCAGTGACATGCAGACTCGGGGGGAGACCCAGTACTTC | CASSDMQTRGETQYF
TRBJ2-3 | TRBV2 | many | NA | TGTGCCAGCAGGGGACTCCTGACAGATACGCAGTATTTT | CASRGLLTDTQYF
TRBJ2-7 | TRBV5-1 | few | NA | TGCGCCAGCAGCCCTTCCGGGGTTACCTACGAGCAGTACTTC | CASSPSGVTYEQYF
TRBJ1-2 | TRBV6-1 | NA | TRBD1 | TGTGCCAGCGGTGAGGGGACAGGGCTCTATGGCTACACCTTC | CASGEGTGLYGYTF
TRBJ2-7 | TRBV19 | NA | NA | TGTGCCAGTAGTTCAGGGAACACCTACGAGCAGTACTTC | CASSSGNTYEQYF
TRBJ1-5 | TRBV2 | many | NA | TGTGCCAGCAGTGTGCAGTCGCCTCGGTGGCCCCAGCATTTT | CASSVQSPRWPQHF
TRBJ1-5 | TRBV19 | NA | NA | TGTGCCAGTAGTATAGGGTCTCACAGGGTTCAGCGGCAGCCCCAGCATTTT | CASSIGSHRVQRQPQHF
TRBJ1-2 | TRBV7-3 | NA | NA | TGTGCCAGCAGCCCGATAGGACGGACCGACTTAGACACCTTC | CASSPIGRTDLDTF
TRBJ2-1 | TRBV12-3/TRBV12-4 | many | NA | TGTGCCAGCAGTTTAGTAACCGGGCGGCCAAATGAGCAGTTCTTC | CASSLVTGRPNEQFF
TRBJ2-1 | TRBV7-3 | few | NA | TGTGCCAGCAGCCAGCTACAGGGATACAATGAGCAGTTCTTC | CASSQLQGYNEQFF
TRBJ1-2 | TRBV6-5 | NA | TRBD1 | TGTGCCAGCAGTTACAGAGCGACAGGGGGCCGTGGCTACACCTTC | CASSYRATGGRGYTF
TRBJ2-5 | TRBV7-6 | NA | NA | TGTGCCAGCAGCTTAGCGCTAATGGGCGGGCGAGAGACCCAGTACTTC | CASSLALMGGRETQYF
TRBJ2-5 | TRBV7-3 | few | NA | TGTGCCAGCAGCCCCCCGGGGGGGACAGAAGAGACCCAGTACTTC | CASSPPGGTEETQYF
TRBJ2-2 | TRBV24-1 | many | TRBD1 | TGTGCCACCAGTGACGCCGGGACAGAGAACACCGGGGAGCTGTTTTTT | CATSDAGTENTGELFF
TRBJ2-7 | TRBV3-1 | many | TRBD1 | TGTGCCAGCAGCCAAGGGGGGACAGGAGGATACGAGCAGTACTTC | CASSQGGTGGYEQYF
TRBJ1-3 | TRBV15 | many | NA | TGTGCCACCAGCAGAGGAGGGACGGGCTCTGGAAACACCATATATTTT | CATSRGGTGSGNTIYF
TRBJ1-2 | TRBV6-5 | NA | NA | TGTGCCAGCAGTTCCCCGACGAGGGGCTACACCTTC | CASSSPTRGYTF
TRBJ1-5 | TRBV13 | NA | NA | TGTGCCAGCAGCTTAGGACGAGGGAGCAATCAGCCCCAGCATTTT | CASSLGRGSNQPQHF
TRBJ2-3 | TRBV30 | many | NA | TGTGCCTGGGCACAGGGAGCAGATACGCAGTATTTT | CAWAQGADTQYF
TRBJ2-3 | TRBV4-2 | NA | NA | TGTGCCAGCAGCCAAGCCCCCCGACGGGGAGATACGCAGTATTTT | CASSQAPRRGDTQYF
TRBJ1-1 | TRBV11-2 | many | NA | TGTGCCAGCAGCTCTCCTCGACTCCTAGGTGAAGCTTTCTTT | CASSSPRLLGEAFF
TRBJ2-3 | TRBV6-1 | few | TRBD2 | TGTGCCAGCATTAACCCGAAGGGGAAGCGGGGGCCCACAGATACGCAGTATTTT | CASINPKGKRGPTDTQYF
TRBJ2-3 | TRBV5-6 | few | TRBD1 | TGTGCCAGCACTCGTGAAGGACAGGCCACAGATACGCAGTATTTT | CASTREGQATDTQYF
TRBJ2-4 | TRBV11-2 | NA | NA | TGTGCCAGCAGCTTCAAAGGCTTAGCCAAAAACATTCAGTACTTC | CASSFKGLAKNIQYF
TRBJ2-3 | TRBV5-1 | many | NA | TGCGCCAGCAGCTCCGGCGACAGACTAGAGGCAGATACGCAGTATTTT | CASSSGDRLEADTQYF